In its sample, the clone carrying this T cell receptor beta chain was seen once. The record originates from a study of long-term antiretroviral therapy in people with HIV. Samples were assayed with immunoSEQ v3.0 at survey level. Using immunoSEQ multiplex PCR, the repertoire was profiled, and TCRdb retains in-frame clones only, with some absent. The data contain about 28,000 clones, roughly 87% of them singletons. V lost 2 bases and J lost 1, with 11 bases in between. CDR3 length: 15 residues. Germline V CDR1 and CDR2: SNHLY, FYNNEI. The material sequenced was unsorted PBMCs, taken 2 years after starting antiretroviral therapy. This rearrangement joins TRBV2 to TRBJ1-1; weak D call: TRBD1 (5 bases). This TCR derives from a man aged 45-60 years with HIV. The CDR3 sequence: CASSERGDRNTEAFF. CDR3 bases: TGTGCCAGCAGTGAAAGAGGAGACAGGAACACTGAAGCTTTCTTT.